The 23 T cell receptor beta chains listed next were all sequenced from one sample in a study of blood T cell repertoires in COVID-19. Produced via immunoSEQ multiplex PCR; TCRdb's table is partial and in-frame only. The profile shows fewer than 200,000 clones, 82% of them singletons. The sample was PBMCs or T cells enriched from blood (not recorded which). The receptors shown here come from a man in his fifties or sixties who had recovered from COVID-19.

In its sample, this clone was seen a few times. The rearrangement links TRBV7-6 to TRBJ2-7; a weak D match, TRBD2 (5 bases). The ends were cut back, 2 bases at V and 7 bases at J, with 9 bases in the middle. The CDR3 sequence is 12 residues long. Germline V gene lookup returns CDR1 SGHVS and CDR2 FNYEAQ. The CDR3 reads CASSLPRGEQYF. The CDR3 DNA follows: TGTGCCAGCAGCTTACCCCGGGGAGAGCAGTACTTC.

This chain's CDR3 is CASSLNGQENTEAFF. The CDR3 DNA follows: TGTGCCAGCTCCCTGAATGGACAGGAGAACACTGAAGCTTTCTTT. This chain links TRBV9 with TRBJ1-1; 7 bases match TRBD1. Germline loops: CDR1 SGDLS, CDR2 YYNGEE. With V trimmed by 7 bases and J by 1 base, 10 bases remained unmatched. The CDR3 extends over 15 amino acids. Full variable domain (remainder filled in from reference TRBV9 and TRBJ1-1): DSGVTQTPKHLITATGQRVTLRCSPRSGDLSVYWYQQSLDQGLQFLIQYYNGEERAKGNILERFSAQQFPDLHSELNLSSLELGDSALYFCASSLNGQENTEAFFGQGTRLTVV.

The table lists this clone with a few counts. J is TRBJ2-1 and V is TRBV7-9; tentatively, D is TRBD1 (5 bases). CDR1 and CDR2 from the germline V gene are SEHNR and FQNEAQ (reference sequence). V lost 5 bases and J 5 bases, leaving 13 bases between the germline ends. CDR3 length: 14 amino acids. Here the CDR3 DNA reads TGTGCCAGCAGCCTCCGGACAAGTAACAATGAGCAGTTCTTC. Translation gives CASSLRTSNNEQFF.

This sequence joins TRBV7-8 and TRBJ2-5, with TRBD2 as a possible D gene (5 bases). Deletions cut 3 bases from V and 3 bases from J, with 14 bases between. This CDR3 has 15 amino acids. The V gene's germline CDR1 is SGHVS and CDR2 FQNEAQ. CDR3 protein: CASSFVPGIEETQYF. The DNA of the CDR3 is TGTGCCAGCAGCTTTGTCCCCGGGATTGAAGAGACCCAGTACTTC.

V is TRBV19 and J is TRBJ2-3; 9 nucleotides align to TRBD1. Per the germline V gene, CDR1 is LNHDA and CDR2 is SQIVND (reference sequence). The V and J ends lost 0 bases and 9 bases, in that order; junction bases with no gene match: 4. This CDR3 has 14 amino acids. The CDR3 reads CASSIEGDRDTQYF. The CDR3 nucleotides read TGTGCCAGTAGTATAGAGGGGGACAGGGACACGCAGTATTTT.

This clone was counted between two and nine times. V usage is TRBV18 and J usage is TRBJ1-5, with D maybe TRBD1 (6 bases). CDR3 length: 13 amino acids. The V end lost 3 bases, the J end lost 5 bases, and 8 bases lay between the germline ends. In germline, CDR1 is KGHSH, CDR2 LQKENI. The CDR3 reads CASSPYRDQPQHF. The CDR3 coding sequence is TGTGCCAGCTCACCGTACAGGGATCAGCCCCAGCATTTT.

The chain has TRBV7-6 and TRBJ2-1; D might be TRBD2 (5 bases). V lost 1 base and J lost 5, with 12 bases in between. The CDR3 runs to 15 residues. Germline V gene lookup returns CDR1 SGHVS and CDR2 FNYEAQ. The CDR3 region is CASSLVPDYNNEQFF. Written as DNA, the CDR3 is TGTGCCAGCAGCTTAGTACCCGACTATAACAATGAGCAGTTCTTC.

The chain couples TRBV6-5 to TRBJ2-3; maybe TRBD1 (6 bases). CDR3 length equals 13 residues. Germline assignment: CDR1 MNHEY and CDR2 SVGAGI. V lost 7 bases and J 8 bases, leaving 16 bases between the germline ends. In DNA, the CDR3 is TGTGCCAGCACATTCCCAGGGGTCGGTACGCAGTATTTT. This codes for CASTFPGVGTQYF.

This clone was recorded a few times. The gene calls are TRBV30 and TRBJ2-1; D gene unclear. Germline V lookup: CDR1 GTSNPN, CDR2 SVGIG (reference sequence). V lost 0 bases and J 5 bases, leaving 5 bases between the germline ends. This CDR3 contains 12 residues. In nucleotides, the CDR3 is TGTGCCTGGAGTGTTACAAACAATGAGCAGTTCTTC. This translates into CAWSVTNNEQFF.

The chain employs TRBV12-3 or TRBV12-4 and TRBJ2-2; D is unresolved. This CDR3 comprises 12 residues. V lost 6 bases and J lost 3, with 5 bases in between. The CDR3, as DNA: TGTGCCAGCAGCCCGTACACCGGGGAGCTGTTTTTT. It specifies CASSPYTGELFF.

The V and J genes are TRBV27 and TRBJ1-5, with D uncertain. CDR1 and CDR2 (germline): MNHEY, SMNVEV (reference sequence). V lost 2 bases and J 2 bases, leaving 7 bases between the germline ends. The CDR3 runs 14 residues. CDR3 nucleotides: TGTGCCAGCAGTTTAAGGGAGGGCAATCAGCCCCAGCATTTT. Its protein is CASSLREGNQPQHF.

V is TRBV11-2 and J is TRBJ1-1; no firm D call. Germline lookup yields CDR1 SGHAT and CDR2 FQNNGV. V gave up 5 bases and J gave up 8 bases, with 12 bases separating them. The CDR3 is 12 residues long. The CDR3 reads CASSVVVREAFF. The CDR3 nucleotides read TGTGCCAGCAGCGTAGTAGTCAGGGAAGCTTTCTTT.

V is TRBV2 and J is TRBJ2-7; possible D gene TRBD1, 5 bases. CDR1 and CDR2 (germline): SNHLY, FYNNEI. This CDR3 contains 14 residues. Trimming stripped 6 bases from V and 7 bases from J, with 19 bases between. Here the CDR3 reads CASSRGAGQWEQYF. CDR3 DNA: TGTGCCAGCAGCCGAGGAGCAGGGCAGTGGGAGCAGTACTTC.

The chain carries TRBV9 and TRBJ1-1, with 7 bases fitting TRBD1. V shed 4 bases and J 1 base; nucleotides not matched to a gene: 7. Germline loops: CDR1 SGDLS, CDR2 YYNGEE. This CDR3 spans 15 amino acids. DNA for the CDR3: TGTGCCAGCAGCCCGACGGGACAGTCGAACACTGAAGCTTTCTTT. Translating it yields CASSPTGQSNTEAFF. The whole variable domain, remainder taken from reference TRBV9 and TRBJ1-1, is DSGVTQTPKHLITATGQRVTLRCSPRSGDLSVYWYQQSLDQGLQFLIQYYNGEERAKGNILERFSAQQFPDLHSELNLSSLELGDSALYFCASSPTGQSNTEAFFGQGTRLTVV.

The chain has TRBV4-1 and TRBJ2-1; TRBD2 matches 9 bases. V dropped 0 bases and J dropped 1; count of bases not matched to a gene: 13. CDR1 is MGHRA, CDR2 YSYEKL, per germline. The CDR3 runs 20 residues. The CDR3 region is CASSQDPHAGGPSSYNEQFF. The CDR3 bases are TGCGCCAGCAGCCAAGACCCACATGCGGGGGGGCCCTCGTCCTACAATGAGCAGTTCTTC.

This clone was picked up one time. The V and J genes are TRBV4-2 and TRBJ1-4; D not certain. The V gene lost 0 bases and the J gene lost 7 bases, with 3 bases spanning the gap. This CDR3 is built from 12 residues. Germline CDR1 reads LGHNA; CDR2 reads YNFKEQ. CDR3 nucleotide sequence: TGTGCCAGCAGCCAAGACAGTGAAAAACTGTTTTTT. As protein: CASSQDSEKLFF.

This clone was counted a few times. The rearrangement joins TRBV11-2 to TRBJ1-1, with TRBD1 identical over 8 bases. In germline, CDR1 is SGHAT, CDR2 FQNNGV. CDR3 length equals 15 residues. After removal of 5 bases from V and 1 base from J, the junction contained 6 bases not matched to a gene. CDR3 nucleotides: TGTGCCAGCAGCGGAAGACAGGGGCGGAACACTGAAGCTTTCTTT. Translation: CASSGRQGRNTEAFF.

This chain links TRBV5-1 with TRBJ2-7, with 9 bases aligning to TRBD1. With V trimmed by 4 bases and J by 1 base, 9 bases remained unmatched. The length of the CDR3 is 16 residues. Germline V lookup: CDR1 SGHRS, CDR2 YFSETQ. CDR3 loop: CASSSHPGTGSYEQYF. As DNA, the CDR3 is TGCGCCAGCAGCAGCCATCCCGGGACAGGGTCCTACGAGCAGTACTTC.

This clone was seen a single time. A read error may account for a junction end that differs from germline. The chain has TRBV6-1 and TRBJ2-7; TRBD2 aligns across 8 bases. CDR1 and CDR2 from the germline V gene are MNHNS and SASEGT. CDR3 length equals 16 residues. CDR3 DNA sequence: TGTGCCAGCAGTGAAGTAGCGACAAGAATGTTTAGCGGGATAATCTTC. This encodes CASSEVATRMFSGIIF.

The chain carries TRBV28 and TRBJ1-2; possible D gene TRBD1, 6 bases. The CDR3 spans 13 residues. V lost 2 bases, J lost 4 bases, and 8 bases lay in between. CDR1 and CDR2 from the germline V gene are MDHEN and SYDVKM. This CDR3 reads CASSLTQGYGYTF. The CDR3 region has the DNA TGTGCCAGCAGTTTAACACAGGGCTATGGCTACACCTTC.

This clone was counted once. The V call is TRBV19, the J call TRBJ2-1, with D maybe TRBD2 (6 bases). V was clipped by 4 bases and J by 6 bases, with 13 bases between them. CDR3 length equals 14 residues. Per the germline V gene, CDR1 is LNHDA and CDR2 is SQIVND (reference sequence). As DNA, the CDR3 is TGTGCCAGTAGTAGAGAGGGACTCCCCAATGAGCAGTTCTTC. This translates into CASSREGLPNEQFF.

This clone has just one count. The rearrangement joins TRBV28 to TRBJ1-5, with a weak D call TRBD1 (5 bases). V gave up 5 bases and J gave up 9 bases, with 8 bases separating them. Per germline, CDR1 MDHEN and CDR2 SYDVKM. This CDR3 has 11 amino acids. CDR3 protein: CASSRRGPQHF. CDR3 nucleotide sequence: TGTGCCAGCAGTCGAAGGGGGCCCCAGCATTTT.

The chain couples TRBV13 to TRBJ1-2; 7 bases align to TRBD1. Germline CDR1 reads PRHDT; CDR2 reads FYEKMQ (reference sequence). The V gene end was trimmed by 8 bases and the J gene end by 8 bases; junction bases not matched to a gene: 8. The CDR3 sequence is 12 residues long. CDR3 sequence (DNA): TGTGCCAGCGGACGGGGACAGTGGGGCTACACCTTC. It yields the protein CASGRGQWGYTF. The full variable domain, completed using reference TRBV13 and TRBJ1-2, is AAGVIQSPRHLIKEKRETATLKCYPIPRHDTVYWYQQGPGQDPQFLISFYEKMQSDKGSIPDRFSAQQFSDYHSELNMSSLELGDSALYFCASGRGQWGYTFGSGTRLTVV.